The 9 T cell receptor beta chains reported below all come from one sample, sequenced in a study of T cells in Graves' hyperthyroidism and ophthalmopathy. The source material, RNA transcripts, was used to amplify TCR beta CDR3 regions. Initially, a first-round RT-PCR of the TCR CDR3 employed the HTBI primer set. MiXCR was run by TCRdb on the multiplex PCR reads, yielding one entry per CDR3 protein. Seen here are about 350,000 distinct CDR3 sequences, about 15% observed once, and the top ten hold around 23%. The sequencing sample was made of blood. The receptor set was obtained from a woman under 40 with Graves' hyperthyroidism.

A note on this clonotype: A read error may explain this, as a much larger clone is one base away. The CDR3 region is CASSYEGTGEHEQYF. Written as DNA, the CDR3 is TGTGCCAGCAGTTACGAGGGGACAGGGGAACACGAGCAGTACTTC. This chain uses TRBV28 with TRBJ2-7, with TRBD1 matching over 10 bases. The V gene end was trimmed by 4 bases and the J gene end by 5 bases; junction bases not matched to a gene: 8. CDR1 and CDR2 (germline): MDHEN, SYDVKM. CDR3 length equals 15 residues.

This clonotype has ten or more counts. This chain joins TRBV12-3 or TRBV12-4 and TRBJ2-1; the D is unclear. CDR3 size: 11 residues. The V end lost 2 bases, the J end lost 9 bases, and 5 bases lay between the germline ends. The CDR3 protein is CASSLIGEQFF. In nucleotides, the CDR3 is TGTGCCAGCAGTTTAATTGGTGAGCAGTTCTTC.

The V gene is TRBV19, the J gene TRBJ2-2, with D perhaps assigned TRBD1 or TRBD2 (5 bases each). Trimming removed 7 bases from V and 8 bases from J, with 17 bases in between. The germline V gene encodes CDR1 LNHDA and CDR2 SQIVND (reference sequence). The CDR3 length is 14 residues. CDR3 in amino acids: CASTGGPGGGELFF. The CDR3, as DNA: TGTGCCAGTACGGGTGGACCTGGGGGTGGGGAGCTGTTTTTT.

The rearrangement links TRBV30 to TRBJ2-5, with D tentatively TRBD2 (6 bases). V was cut by 0 bases and J by 1 base, with 12 bases left in between. The CDR3 runs to 15 residues. Germline V gives CDR1 GTSNPN, CDR2 SVGIG (reference sequence). The CDR3 loop reads CAWSVAGRPQETQYF. The CDR3 DNA follows: TGTGCCTGGAGTGTAGCAGGGAGGCCCCAAGAGACCCAGTACTTC.

This clonotype was detected a few times. The rearrangement joins TRBV18 to TRBJ2-3; D call uncertain. Germline CDR1 and CDR2: KGHSH and LQKENI. V was cut by 4 bases and J by 5 bases, with 19 bases left in between. This CDR3 comprises 16 residues. The CDR3: CASSQGRDVIRDTQYF. The CDR3 coding sequence is TGTGCCAGCTCACAAGGTAGAGACGTAATAAGAGATACGCAGTATTTT.

This clonotype has at least ten counts. V and J are TRBV20-1 and TRBJ1-6; tentatively, D is TRBD1 (5 bases). Germline V gene data show CDR1 as DFQATT and CDR2 as SNEGSKA (reference sequence). V lost 1 base to trimming and J lost 7 bases, with 11 bases between them. This CDR3 has 14 amino acids. CDR3 coding DNA: TGCAGTGCTAGAGTTGGGACCCAAAATTCACCCCTCCACTTT. It yields the protein CSARVGTQNSPLHF.

The chain is built from TRBV30 and TRBJ2-3; 8 nucleotides match TRBD2. The CDR3 totals 14 residues. Per the germline V gene, CDR1 is GTSNPN and CDR2 is SVGIG (reference sequence). Trimming removed 4 bases from V and 1 base from J; junction bases left unmatched: 4. Here the CDR3 reads CAWTSGSGTDTQYF. CDR3 in DNA: TGTGCCTGGACAAGCGGGAGCGGCACAGATACGCAGTATTTT.

This chain connects TRBV6-1 to TRBJ2-5; D is unresolved. The CDR3 runs to 12 residues. The V and J ends lost 7 bases and 5 bases respectively, with 11 bases between them. Germline CDR1 MNHNS, CDR2 SASEGT. CDR3: CASTRGRETQYF. The CDR3 DNA follows: TGTGCCAGCACTCGTGGGCGGGAGACCCAGTACTTC.

The V and J genes are TRBV19 and TRBJ2-3; D unresolved. Trimming stripped 5 bases from V and 2 bases from J, with 17 bases between. This CDR3 contains 16 residues. The germline CDR1 and CDR2 sequences are LNHDA and SQIVND (reference sequence). DNA of the CDR3: TGTGCCAGTAGTCCCCCGCCTGATACTATCACAGATACGCAGTATTTT. This gives the protein CASSPPPDTITDTQYF.